Presented here are 20 T cell receptor beta chains from one specimen sequenced in a study of siplizumab effects on memory and regulatory T cells. Generated by immunoSEQ multiplex PCR, the TCRdb table keeps only in-frame clones and is missing some. Of roughly 100,000 clones in the sample, around 93% were seen once. Sequencing input: CD4+ T cells sorted from blood. All receptors come from a human donor in good health.

The chain combines TRBV20-1 with TRBJ2-5; D is ambiguous. There are 11 residues in the CDR3. The germline gives CDR1 DFQATT, CDR2 SNEGSKA (reference sequence). The V end lost 1 base, the J end lost 4 bases, and 4 bases lay between the germline ends. This chain's CDR3 is CSARVVETQYF. The CDR3 region has the DNA TGCAGTGCTAGAGTGGTAGAGACCCAGTACTTC.

This chain joins TRBV19 and TRBJ2-1; TRBD2 might be the D (6 bases). Germline V gene lookup returns CDR1 LNHDA and CDR2 SQIVND (reference sequence). This CDR3 is built from 17 residues. Deletions cut 3 bases from V and 6 bases from J, with 21 bases between. CDR3 coding DNA: TGTGCCAGTAGTATCGGGCCGGGAGTAAGGTCGGGCAATGAGCAGTTCTTC. Its protein product is CASSIGPGVRSGNEQFF.

In its sample, this clone was seen once. The chain joins TRBV30 to TRBJ2-7; TRBD2 matches 15 bases. Trimming took 6 bases from V and 2 from J; bases not matched to a gene: 5. The CDR3 loop spans 15 amino acids. CDR1 is GTSNPN, CDR2 SVGIG, per germline (reference sequence). CDR3 loop: CACAGLAGGPYEQYF. CDR3 DNA sequence: TGTGCCTGCGCAGGACTAGCGGGAGGGCCCTACGAGCAGTACTTC.

The rearrangement joins TRBV18 to TRBJ1-5; no firm D call. Germline CDR1 is KGHSH and CDR2 is LQKENI. V was cut by 3 bases and J by 4 bases, with 13 bases left in between. The CDR3 extends over 15 amino acids. The chain's CDR3 is CASSPSLYRNQPQHF. CDR3 nucleotide sequence: TGTGCCAGCTCACCTAGTCTTTATCGGAATCAGCCCCAGCATTTT.

The chain is built from TRBV6-5 and TRBJ1-4; D not resolved. The CDR3 covers 14 residues. Trimming took 4 bases from V and 3 from J, leaving 9 bases between them. Per the germline V gene, CDR1 is MNHEY and CDR2 is SVGAGI. This CDR3 reads CASSFRRSNEKLFF. CDR3 nucleotide sequence: TGTGCCAGCAGTTTCCGGAGGTCTAATGAAAAACTGTTTTTT.

This rearrangement joins TRBV30 to TRBJ1-3; 7 bases agree with TRBD1. The germline V gene encodes CDR1 GTSNPN and CDR2 SVGIG (reference sequence). With V trimmed by 5 bases and J by 1 base, 2 bases remained unmatched. CDR3 length: 13 amino acids. CDR3 nucleotides: TGTGCCTGGGACAGGGAATCTGGAAACACCATATATTTT. Protein: CAWDRESGNTIYF.

V is TRBV10-3 and J is TRBJ2-2; tentatively, D is TRBD2 (6 bases). V was clipped by 4 bases and J by 4 bases, with 13 bases between them. Germline V gene lookup returns CDR1 ENHRY and CDR2 SYGVKD. This CDR3 has 15 amino acids. CDR3 in DNA: TGTGCCATCAGTGTGGAGGGAGGATCCACCGGGGAGCTGTTTTTT. Its translation: CAISVEGGSTGELFF.

The chain uses TRBV11-2 and TRBJ2-1; D perhaps matches TRBD2 (5 bases). The CDR3 runs 15 residues. Between the trimmed V and J ends, which lost 1 base and 8 bases, there was a span of 15 bases. CDR1 SGHAT and CDR2 FQNNGV come from the germline V gene. Written as DNA, the CDR3 is TGTGCCAGCAGCTTAGGGGAGACGGTTGGGGATGAGCAGTTCTTC. It yields the protein CASSLGETVGDEQFF.

The chain links TRBV5-1 to TRBJ2-7; D is perhaps TRBD2 (5 bases). The CDR3 has 15 residues. Per germline, CDR1 SGHRS and CDR2 YFSETQ. Trimming took off 0 bases at V and 0 bases at J, with 10 bases between the two ends. As DNA, the CDR3 is TGCGCCAGCAGCTTGGTTAGCGCCAGCTCCTACGAGCAGTACTTC. It codes for CASSLVSASSYEQYF.

This clone was counted a few times. V and J are TRBV2 and TRBJ2-7, with 11 bases aligning to TRBD2. The CDR3 length is 13 residues. CDR1 and CDR2 (germline): SNHLY, FYNNEI. Unmatched junction bases numbered 3, after V lost 7 bases and J lost 4 bases. CDR3 region: CASMGLAVYEQYF. Written as DNA, the CDR3 is TGTGCCAGCATGGGACTAGCGGTATACGAGCAGTACTTC. Using reference TRBV2 and TRBJ2-7 for the parts outside the CDR3, the full variable domain is EPEVTQTPSHQVTQMGQEVILRCVPISNHLYFYWYRQILGQKVEFLVSFYNNEISEKSEIFDDQFSVERPDGSNFTLKIRSTKLEDSAMYFCASMGLAVYEQYFGPGTRLTVT.

The J gene is TRBJ2-3, the V gene TRBV5-1; D gene ambiguous. The CDR3 loop spans 14 amino acids. V was clipped by 3 bases and J by 0 bases, with 8 bases between them. Germline V gene data show CDR1 as SGHRS and CDR2 as YFSETQ. In DNA, the CDR3 is TGCGCCAGCAGCTCCTTCCAGAGCACAGATACGCAGTATTTT. This translates into CASSSFQSTDTQYF.

This chain connects TRBV12-5 to TRBJ2-1; D gene uncertain. This CDR3 region has 13 residues. Trimming removed 6 bases from V and 2 bases from J, with 8 bases in between. Germline V gene sequence: CDR1 LGHNT, CDR2 FRNRAP. DNA of the CDR3: TGTGCTAGTGGGGGAAAAGCCTACAATGAGCAGTTCTTC. This encodes CASGGKAYNEQFF.

The J gene is TRBJ1-3, the V gene TRBV14; D uncertain. V lost 0 bases to trimming and J lost 4 bases, with 10 bases between them. This CDR3 region has 15 residues. Germline V gene data show CDR1 as SGHDN and CDR2 as FVKESK. CDR3 sequence: CASSQDLPGGNTIYF. The CDR3, as DNA: TGTGCCAGCAGCCAAGACCTCCCGGGCGGAAACACCATATATTTT. Full variable domain (outside the CDR3, taken from reference TRBV14 and TRBJ1-3): EAGVTQFPSHSVIEKGQTVTLRCDPISGHDNLYWYRRVMGKEIKFLLHFVKESKQDESGMPNNRFLAERTGGTYSTLKVQPAELEDSGVYFCASSQDLPGGNTIYFGEGSWLTVV.

The chain carries TRBV27 and TRBJ2-7, with 8 bases lining up with TRBD1. The CDR3 sequence is 15 residues long. V lost 5 bases to trimming and J lost 6 bases; unmatched junction nucleotides: 12. The germline V gene has CDR1 MNHEY and CDR2 SMNVEV (reference sequence). This CDR3 reads CASSPIYRGVSEQYF. The CDR3 DNA follows: TGTGCCAGCAGTCCAATCTACAGGGGGGTAAGCGAGCAGTACTTC.

The gene calls are TRBV4-1 and TRBJ1-6; D gene uncertain. The length of the CDR3 is 14 residues. V was pared by 5 bases and J by 9 bases, with 14 bases between. The germline V gene has CDR1 MGHRA and CDR2 YSYEKL. This CDR3 reads CASSSRETTSPLHF. The CDR3 DNA follows: TGCGCCAGCAGCTCCCGGGAGACTACTTCACCCCTCCACTTT.

This chain joins TRBV15 and TRBJ1-4; D is ambiguous. This CDR3 spans 15 amino acids. Trimming cost V 1 base and J 7 bases, with 13 bases left between them. Germline V CDR1 and CDR2: LNHNV, YYDKDF (reference sequence). CDR3 DNA: TGTGCCACCAGCAGAGCTTTGGGGAAAGGTGAAAAACTGTTTTTT. Its translation is CATSRALGKGEKLFF.

The chain carries TRBV4-1 and TRBJ2-1; 9 bases line up with TRBD1. The CDR3 sequence is 16 residues long. Trimming cost V 4 bases and J 7 bases; bases outside gene matches: 11. Per the germline V gene, CDR1 is MGHRA and CDR2 is YSYEKL. The CDR3 region has the DNA TGCGCCAGCAGCCCCCGAGACCGCGGACAGGGGAATGAGCAGTTCTTC. Translating gives CASSPRDRGQGNEQFF.

Only one count was recorded for this clone. V usage is TRBV19 and J usage is TRBJ2-6; the D is unclear. This CDR3 has 12 residues. CDR1 is LNHDA, CDR2 SQIVND, per germline (reference sequence). The V end was cut by 5 bases, the J end by 3 bases, with 2 bases between. The CDR3 region is CASSGGANVLTF. CDR3 DNA: TGTGCCAGTAGTGGTGGGGCCAACGTCCTGACTTTC.

This clone was seen once. This chain joins TRBV7-9 and TRBJ2-1; the D call may be TRBD1 or TRBD2 (6 bases each). Germline-derived CDR1 and CDR2 are SEHNR and FQNEAQ (reference sequence). This CDR3 has 14 residues. V was clipped by 7 bases and J by 7 bases, with 17 bases between them. Here the CDR3 DNA reads TGTGCCAGCAATAGTCGGGGGCGGGTTAATGAGCAGTTCTTC. Its protein is CASNSRGRVNEQFF.

This chain uses TRBV27 with TRBJ1-2; tentatively, D is TRBD1 (5 bases). The germline V gene encodes CDR1 MNHEY and CDR2 SMNVEV (reference sequence). Trimming shortened V by 6 bases and J by 3 bases, and 8 bases separated the two germline ends. The CDR3 totals 12 residues. The DNA of the CDR3 is TGTGCCAGCAGGATGGGGGACTATGGCTACACCTTC. Translation gives CASRMGDYGYTF.